One sample yielded the 14 T cell receptor beta chains listed below, sequenced in a study of T cell repertoires in cytomegalovirus infection (dated by TCRdb to about 2019). The treatment or condition label for this specimen denotes: in vitro stimulation with specific CMV peptide epitopes to enrich CMV-specific T cells. The antigens for these receptors are not known. The reads were generated on an Illumina HiSeq 1500. In-frame beta chains were kept once TCRdb had trimmed the public reads at Q25 with fastp and called clones with MiXCR. A single entry per CDR3 protein holds the most common genes and DNA from its merged rows. The sample table lists roughly 860,000 distinct CDR3 sequences, 30% to 35% of them with a count of one. Around an eighth of the sample is taken by the ten largest. The sequencing here drew on cultured CD8+ T cells from PBMCs, taken from culture after CMV antigen stimulation. All receptors come from a human donor in good health (CMV status not recorded). Some clones in this sample may be carry-over from other donors' samples.

This clonotype has at least ten counts. As DNA, the CDR3 is TGTGCCAGCAGCGGCGGGACAGATAATCAGCCCCAGCATTTT. The encoded protein is CASSGGTDNQPQHF. This chain uses TRBV7-6 with TRBJ1-5; 7 positions agree with TRBD1. Germline V gene sequence: CDR1 SGHVS, CDR2 FNYEAQ. Trimming removed 5 bases from V and 4 bases from J; junction bases left unmatched: 5. The CDR3 extends over 14 amino acids.

This clonotype was counted only a few times. The chain joins TRBV7-6 to TRBJ2-1, with 8 nucleotides matching TRBD1. V was clipped by 5 bases and J by 8 bases; unmatched bases: 11. Per germline, CDR1 SGHVS and CDR2 FNYEAQ. The CDR3 runs to 15 residues. CDR3 loop: CASSQGAGVNYEQFF. Here the CDR3 DNA reads TGTGCCAGCAGCCAGGGGGCAGGGGTTAATTATGAGCAGTTCTTC.

This clonotype was seen at least ten times. The chain uses TRBV7-9 and TRBJ2-2; D perhaps matches TRBD1 (5 bases). V was clipped by 5 bases and J by 1 base, with 11 bases between them. The CDR3 totals 15 residues. The germline CDR1 and CDR2 sequences are SEHNR and FQNEAQ (reference sequence). CDR3 amino acids: CASSNPGQNTGELFF. The DNA for the CDR3 is TGTGCCAGCAGCAACCCCGGACAGAACACCGGGGAGCTGTTTTTT.

V usage is TRBV7-9 and J usage is TRBJ2-7; tentatively, D is TRBD1 (5 bases). Trimming removed 5 bases at V and 7 bases at J, with 15 bases between. This CDR3 has 13 amino acids. Germline CDR1 SEHNR, CDR2 FQNEAQ (reference sequence). This CDR3 is CASSGAGRGEQYV. The CDR3 bases are TGTGCCAGCAGCGGGGCAGGTAGGGGTGAGCAGTACGTC.

J is TRBJ2-2 and V is TRBV6-1; possible D gene TRBD2, 5 bases. CDR3 length equals 14 residues. Germline CDR1 MNHNS, CDR2 SASEGT. The DNA for the CDR3 is TGTGTCGGCAAACGGGGAACGAACACCGGGGAGCTGTTTTTT. Translating it yields CVGKRGTNTGELFF.

This chain uses TRBV18 with TRBJ2-5, with 8 positions matching TRBD1. Germline V lookup: CDR1 KGHSH, CDR2 LQKENI. The length of the CDR3 is 16 residues. With V trimmed by 3 bases and J by 4 bases, 10 bases remained unmatched. CDR3: CASSPPRDRLRETQYF. The DNA for the CDR3 is TGTGCCAGCTCACCGCCACGGGACAGGTTGAGAGAGACCCAGTACTTC.

The rearrangement links TRBV27 to TRBJ2-7; 8 bases fit TRBD2. Trimming removed 5 bases from V and 9 bases from J; junction bases left unmatched: 15. CDR3 length: 15 amino acids. Germline values: CDR1 MNHEY, CDR2 SMNVEV (reference sequence). CDR3 amino acids: CASSPSGGTLRGQYV. The CDR3 coding sequence is TGTGCCAGCAGTCCCAGCGGGGGAACCCTACGAGGGCAGTACGTC.

J is TRBJ2-7 and V is TRBV28, with TRBD1 matching over 9 bases. The V gene end was trimmed by 6 bases and the J gene end by 1 base; junction bases not matched to a gene: 7. CDR1 and CDR2 (germline): MDHEN, SYDVKM. There are 15 residues in the CDR3. CDR3: CASSRGQGLSYEQYV. DNA for the CDR3: TGTGCCAGCAGCCGCGGACAGGGGCTTTCCTACGAGCAGTACGTC.

This clonotype showed up just a few times. The chain recombines TRBV2 with TRBJ1-1; TRBD1 agrees at 10 bases. J was trimmed by 4 bases and V by 10 bases; bases with no gene match: 9. Germline-derived CDR1 and CDR2 are SNHLY and FYNNEI. This CDR3 has 14 residues. CDR3 in DNA: TGTGCCACCCTTGACAGGGGGCCGGGCACTGAAGCTTTCTTT. This gives the protein CATLDRGPGTEAFF. Full variable domain (remainder filled in from reference TRBV2 and TRBJ1-1): EPEVTQTPSHQVTQMGQEVILRCVPISNHLYFYWYRQILGQKVEFLVSFYNNEISEKSEIFDDQFSVERPDGSNFTLKIRSTKLEDSAMYFCATLDRGPGTEAFFGQGTRLTVV.

V and J are TRBV25-1 and TRBJ2-2; TRBD2 is a possible D gene (6 bases). Germline V CDR1 and CDR2: MGHDK, SYGVNS. Deletions cut 1 base from V and 8 bases from J, with 14 bases between. The CDR3 spans 15 residues. CDR3 in DNA: TGTGCCAGCAGTGAATGGAGGGAACTGCCTGGGGAGCTGTTTTTT. Its translation is CASSEWRELPGELFF.

This clonotype was recorded a few times. An end of the junction differs from the germline gene, which may be a read error. This chain links TRBV7-7 with TRBJ2-5, with 8 bases lining up with TRBD2. Germline CDR1 and CDR2: SSHAT and FNYEAQ (reference sequence). The CDR3 loop spans 13 amino acids. The CDR3 spells CASRSTSEETQYF. The CDR3, as DNA: TGTGCTAGCAGGTCGACTAGCGAAGAGACCCAGTACTTC.

A few counts support this clonotype. The chain has TRBV7-9 and TRBJ2-7; D is undetermined. The V and J ends lost 3 bases and 2 bases respectively, with 11 bases between them. The CDR3 spans 14 residues. The V gene's germline CDR1 is SEHNR and CDR2 FQNEAQ (reference sequence). The CDR3 DNA follows: TGTGCCAGCAGCTTTAGTGTTCGGACCTACGAGCAGTACTTC. It is translated as CASSFSVRTYEQYF. Combining the CDR3 with reference TRBV7-9 and TRBJ2-7 gives the whole variable domain DTGVSQNPRHKITKRGQNVTFRCDPISEHNRLYWYRQTLGQGPEFLTYFQNEAQLEKSRLLSDRFSAERPKGSFSTLEIQRTEQGDSAMYLCASSFSVRTYEQYFGPGTRLTVT.

Many counts were recorded for this clonotype. V is TRBV6-5 and J is TRBJ2-1; D gene ambiguous. V gave up 4 bases and J gave up 6 bases, with 10 bases separating them. This CDR3 is 13 amino acids long. The germline CDR1 and CDR2 sequences are MNHEY and SVGAGI. The CDR3 nucleotides read TGTGCCAGCAGTTCTAGGGCACCCAATGAGCAGTTCTTC. It codes for CASSSRAPNEQFF.

J is TRBJ2-1 and V is TRBV12-5; 7 nucleotides align to TRBD2. The CDR3 has 15 amino acids. V lost 0 bases, J lost 4 bases, and 3 bases stayed unmatched. The V gene's germline CDR1 is LGHNT and CDR2 FRNRAP. The CDR3 DNA reads as TGTGCTAGTGGTTTGGTAGCGGGGCCGTACAATGAGCAGTTCTTC. Protein sequence: CASGLVAGPYNEQFF.